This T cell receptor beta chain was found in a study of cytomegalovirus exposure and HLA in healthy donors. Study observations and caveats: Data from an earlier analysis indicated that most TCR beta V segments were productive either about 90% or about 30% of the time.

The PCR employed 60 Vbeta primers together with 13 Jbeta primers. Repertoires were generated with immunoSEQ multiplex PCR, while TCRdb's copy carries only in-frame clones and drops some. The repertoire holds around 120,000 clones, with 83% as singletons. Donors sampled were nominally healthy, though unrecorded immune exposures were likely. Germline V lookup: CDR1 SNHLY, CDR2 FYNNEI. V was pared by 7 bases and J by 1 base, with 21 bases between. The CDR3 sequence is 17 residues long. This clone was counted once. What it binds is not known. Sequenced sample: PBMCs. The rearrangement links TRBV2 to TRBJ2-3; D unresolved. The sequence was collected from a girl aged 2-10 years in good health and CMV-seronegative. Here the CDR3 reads CASNLAEQFIGTDTQYF. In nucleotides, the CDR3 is TGTGCCAGCAACTTAGCTGAGCAGTTCATAGGCACAGATACGCAGTATTTT.